One sample yielded the 17 T cell receptor beta chains listed below, sequenced in a study of T cell changes during pregnancy in multiple sclerosis. This table comes from immunoSEQ multiplex PCR, and its TCRdb copy is limited to in-frame clones, with some not included. Here the sample spans over 65,000 clones, roughly 92% being singletons. The sequences come from peripheral blood, collected in the first trimester of pregnancy. The source is a female donor with multiple sclerosis, enrolled in a pregnancy study.

V and J are TRBV6-5 and TRBJ2-7; D unclear. Trimming pared 9 bases from V and 2 bases from J, leaving 17 bases between. Germline CDR1 is MNHEY and CDR2 is SVGAGI. This CDR3 contains 14 residues. Here the CDR3 DNA reads TGTGCCAGTAACCTCGGCGGCAGCACCTACGAGCAGTACTTC. It yields the protein CASNLGGSTYEQYF.

The chain employs TRBV19 and TRBJ1-2; possible D gene TRBD1, 5 bases. The CDR3 sequence is 15 residues long. V lost 7 bases and J 5 bases, leaving 20 bases between the germline ends. Looked up from germline, CDR1 is LNHDA and CDR2 is SQIVND (reference sequence). The CDR3 region is CASIRTAGAGYGYTF. The CDR3 nucleotides read TGTGCCAGTATTAGGACGGCCGGAGCAGGGTATGGCTACACCTTC.

The chain employs TRBV9 and TRBJ2-1, with 7 bases aligning to TRBD2. CDR1 is SGDLS and CDR2 is YYNGEE in the germline V gene. The CDR3 consists of 15 residues. The junction had 5 bases not matched to a gene; V was cut back by 0 bases and J by 5 bases. The CDR3: CASSVETAGNNEQFF. The CDR3 coding sequence is TGTGCCAGCAGCGTAGAGACAGCGGGAAACAATGAGCAGTTCTTC.

The V gene is TRBV5-8, the J gene TRBJ2-7; D possibly corresponds to TRBD1 (6 bases). Trimming took 4 bases from V and 6 from J, leaving 14 bases between them. The CDR3 has 13 amino acids. The V gene's germline CDR1 is SGHTS and CDR2 YDEGEE. Written as DNA, the CDR3 is TGTGCCAGCAGCAACACAGGGATTCTCGAGCAGTACTTC. It specifies CASSNTGILEQYF.

The V call is TRBV2, the J call TRBJ2-3, with TRBD2 identical over 11 bases. The ends lost 6 bases at V and 2 bases at J; junction bases unmatched: 4. This CDR3 is built from 15 residues. Germline values: CDR1 SNHLY, CDR2 FYNNEI. CDR3 sequence: CASSPGLADTDTQYF. The CDR3 DNA reads TGTGCCAGCAGCCCGGGACTAGCGGACACAGATACGCAGTATTTT.

This clone showed up just a few times. The chain is built from TRBV5-1 and TRBJ1-1; D not resolved. Trimming pared 4 bases from V and 6 bases from J, leaving 16 bases between. The CDR3 consists of 14 residues. Germline V lookup: CDR1 SGHRS, CDR2 YFSETQ. CDR3 in DNA: TGCGCCAGCAGCAAGGACGGGGATAACGCTGAAGCTTTCTTT. Residues: CASSKDGDNAEAFF.

This clone is judged medium-sized. The chain couples TRBV6-1 to TRBJ2-7; perhaps TRBD2 as D (5 bases). This CDR3 comprises 14 residues. V was pared by 2 bases and J by 1 base, with 9 bases between. Germline V CDR1 and CDR2: MNHNS, SASEGT. In DNA form, the CDR3 reads TGTGCCAGCAGTGAACTTGAGGGTTCCTACGAGCAGTACTTC. Its translation: CASSELEGSYEQYF.

The CDR3: CASSPRRLAGGSVEETQYF. The CDR3 coding sequence is TGTGCCAGCAGCCCCAGAAGACTAGCGGGAGGGTCTGTTGAAGAGACCCAGTACTTC. The chain recombines TRBV7-8 with TRBJ2-5; 14 bases line up with TRBD2. Germline V CDR1 and CDR2: SGHVS, FQNEAQ. The trim removed 5 bases at V and 3 bases at J, leaving 14 bases unmatched. This CDR3 comprises 19 residues.

V gene TRBV11-3 combines with J gene TRBJ2-3; D perhaps matches TRBD1 (5 bases). The CDR3 covers 16 residues. Germline assignment: CDR1 SGHNT and CDR2 YENEEA. V was trimmed by 2 bases and J by 2 bases, leaving 14 bases between them. The CDR3 nucleotides are TGTGCCAGCAGCTTATCGTCGGTAGGGGTCACAGATACGCAGTATTTT. Its protein is CASSLSSVGVTDTQYF.

This clone was found once. The chain has TRBV6-5 and TRBJ1-3, with D uncertain. The V gene lost 8 bases and the J gene lost 4 bases, with 15 bases spanning the gap. The CDR3 consists of 14 residues. Per the germline V gene, CDR1 is MNHEY and CDR2 is SVGAGI. Here the CDR3 DNA reads TGTGCCAGCGCCCCCCGAATTGCGGGAAACACCATATATTTT. Translating it yields CASAPRIAGNTIYF.

This CDR3 is CASSAEGGDGYTF. CDR3 nucleotide sequence: TGTGCCAGCAGCGCCGAAGGGGGAGATGGCTACACCTTC. The chain combines TRBV7-8 with TRBJ1-2, with D perhaps matching TRBD1 (6 bases). Trimming stripped 5 bases from V and 6 bases from J, with 13 bases between. The CDR3 length is 13 residues. CDR1 is SGHVS and CDR2 is FQNEAQ in the germline V gene.

The rearrangement links TRBV18 to TRBJ2-3; 9 positions agree with TRBD2. CDR3 length: 16 amino acids. V shed 4 bases and J 1 base; nucleotides not matched to a gene: 6. Germline V lookup: CDR1 KGHSH, CDR2 LQKENI. The CDR3, as DNA: TGTGCCAGCTCACGTGTAGCGGGAGACGGCACAGATACGCAGTATTTT. As protein: CASSRVAGDGTDTQYF.

The V and J genes are TRBV28 and TRBJ1-5; a weak D match, TRBD1 (6 bases). CDR1 MDHEN and CDR2 SYDVKM come from the germline V gene. This CDR3 spans 14 amino acids. In DNA, the CDR3 is TGTGTAACAAGCGGGACATCGGTTTTTCAGCCCCAGCATTTT. It encodes CVTSGTSVFQPQHF. The full variable domain, completed using reference TRBV28 and TRBJ1-5, is DVKVTQSSRYLVKRTGEKVFLECVQDMDHENMFWYRQDPGLGLRLIYFSYDVKMKEKGDIPEGYSVSREKKERFSLILESASTNQTSMYLCVTSGTSVFQPQHFGDGTRLSIL.

The chain has TRBV7-9 and TRBJ2-2, with D hard to call. Looked up from germline, CDR1 is SEHNR and CDR2 is FQNEAQ (reference sequence). The CDR3 covers 13 residues. V gave up 9 bases and J gave up 1 base, with 9 bases separating them. The CDR3 region has the DNA TGTGCCAGACACCAGTTGAACACCGGGGAGCTGTTTTTT. This sequence encodes CARHQLNTGELFF.

The chain is built from TRBV5-1 and TRBJ2-1; 11 bases map to TRBD2. This CDR3 is 18 amino acids long. Germline trimming cut 1 base from V and 0 bases from J; bases unmatched to any gene: 6. The germline V gene has CDR1 SGHRS and CDR2 YFSETQ. The CDR3 DNA is TGCGCCAGCAGCTTGCGTAGCGGGAGGGAGAGCTCCTACAATGAGCAGTTCTTC. Translated, it gives CASSLRSGRESSYNEQFF.

The rearrangement joins TRBV4-2 to TRBJ2-7; 8 bases map to TRBD2. The junction had 2 bases not matched to a gene; V was cut back by 4 bases and J by 0 bases. The CDR3 has 14 amino acids. CDR1 LGHNA and CDR2 YNFKEQ come from the germline V gene. CDR3: CASSPGGSSYEQYF. The CDR3 region has the DNA TGTGCCAGCAGCCCGGGGGGGAGCTCCTACGAGCAGTACTTC.

The genes are TRBV7-2 and TRBJ2-2; 8 bases are a match to TRBD2. V was pared by 5 bases and J by 4 bases, with 6 bases of the junction left unmatched. The length of the CDR3 is 15 residues. CDR1 and CDR2 (germline): SGHTA, FQGNSA. CDR3 sequence reads: CASSTGLGLTGELFF. CDR3 nucleotide sequence: TGTGCCAGCAGCACGGGACTAGGACTCACCGGGGAGCTGTTTTTT.